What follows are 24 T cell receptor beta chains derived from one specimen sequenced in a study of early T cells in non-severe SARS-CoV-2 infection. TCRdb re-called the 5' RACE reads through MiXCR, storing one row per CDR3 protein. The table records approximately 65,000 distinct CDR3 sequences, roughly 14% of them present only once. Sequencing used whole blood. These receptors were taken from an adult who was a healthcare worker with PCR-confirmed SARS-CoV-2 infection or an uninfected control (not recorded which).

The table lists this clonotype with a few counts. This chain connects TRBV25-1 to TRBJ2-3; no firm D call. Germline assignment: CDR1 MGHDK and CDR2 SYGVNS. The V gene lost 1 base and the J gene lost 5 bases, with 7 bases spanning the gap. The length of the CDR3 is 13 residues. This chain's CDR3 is CASSESLQDTQYF. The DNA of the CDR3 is TGTGCCAGCAGTGAATCCCTCCAAGATACGCAGTATTTT.

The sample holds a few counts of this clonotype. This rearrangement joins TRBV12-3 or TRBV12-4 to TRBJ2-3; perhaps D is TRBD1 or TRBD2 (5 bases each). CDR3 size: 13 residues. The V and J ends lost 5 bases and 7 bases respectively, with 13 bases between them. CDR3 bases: TGTGCCAGCAGTGGGGACGTGGGGTATACGCAGTATTTT. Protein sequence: CASSGDVGYTQYF.

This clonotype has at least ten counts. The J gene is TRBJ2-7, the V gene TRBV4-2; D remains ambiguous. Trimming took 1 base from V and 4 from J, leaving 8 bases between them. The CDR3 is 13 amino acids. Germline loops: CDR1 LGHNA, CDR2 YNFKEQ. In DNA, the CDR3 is TGTGCCAGCAGCCAAGCTGTGGGATACGAGCAGTACTTC. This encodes CASSQAVGYEQYF.

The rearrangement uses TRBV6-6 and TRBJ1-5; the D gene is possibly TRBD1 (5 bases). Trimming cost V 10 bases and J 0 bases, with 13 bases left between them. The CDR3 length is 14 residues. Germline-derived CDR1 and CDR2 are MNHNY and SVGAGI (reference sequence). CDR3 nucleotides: TGTGCCACCAGAGAGGGGAATAGCAATCAGCCCCAGCATTTT. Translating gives CATREGNSNQPQHF.

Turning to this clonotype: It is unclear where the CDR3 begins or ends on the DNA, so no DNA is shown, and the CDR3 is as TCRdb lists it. The CDR3 here is CASSSHRDREGPGSCFF. This chain links TRBV7-8 with TRBJ2-2; the table assigns TRBD1, which was not confirmed against the DNA. Germline V CDR1 and CDR2: SGHVS, FQNEAQ. Including both end residues, the CDR3 is 17 amino acids long.

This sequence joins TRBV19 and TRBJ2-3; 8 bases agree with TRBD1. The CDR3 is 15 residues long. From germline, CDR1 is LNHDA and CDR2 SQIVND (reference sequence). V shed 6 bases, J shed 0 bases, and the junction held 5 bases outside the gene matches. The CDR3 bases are TGTGCCAGTAGGACGGGACAGGACAGCACAGATACGCAGTATTTT. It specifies CASRTGQDSTDTQYF.

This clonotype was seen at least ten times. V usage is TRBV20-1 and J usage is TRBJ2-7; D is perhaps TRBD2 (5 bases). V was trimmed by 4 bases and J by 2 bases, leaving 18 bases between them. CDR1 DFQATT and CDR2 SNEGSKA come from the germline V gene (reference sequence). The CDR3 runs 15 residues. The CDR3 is CSATSSTEAAYEQYF. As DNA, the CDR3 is TGCAGTGCTACCTCCTCGACGGAAGCGGCCTACGAGCAGTACTTC.

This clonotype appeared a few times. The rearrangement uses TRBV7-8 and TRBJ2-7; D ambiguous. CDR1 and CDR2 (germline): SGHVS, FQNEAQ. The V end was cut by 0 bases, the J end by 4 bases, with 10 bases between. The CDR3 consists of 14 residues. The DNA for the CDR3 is TGTGCCAGCAGCTTAGCGGAGAAAAAATACGAGCAGTACTTC. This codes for CASSLAEKKYEQYF.

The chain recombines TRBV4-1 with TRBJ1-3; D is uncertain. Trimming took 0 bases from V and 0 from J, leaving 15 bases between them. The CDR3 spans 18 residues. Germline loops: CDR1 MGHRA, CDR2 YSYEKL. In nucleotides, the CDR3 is TGCGCCAGCAGCCAAGATGGTTTCGGCAGCTTCTCTGGAAACACCATATATTTT. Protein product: CASSQDGFGSFSGNTIYF.

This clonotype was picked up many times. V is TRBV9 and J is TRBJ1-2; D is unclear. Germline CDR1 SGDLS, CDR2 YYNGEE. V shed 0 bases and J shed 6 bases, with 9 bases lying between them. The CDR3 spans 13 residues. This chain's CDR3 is CASSVGYGDGYTF. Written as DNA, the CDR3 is TGTGCCAGCAGCGTAGGGTACGGGGATGGCTACACCTTC.

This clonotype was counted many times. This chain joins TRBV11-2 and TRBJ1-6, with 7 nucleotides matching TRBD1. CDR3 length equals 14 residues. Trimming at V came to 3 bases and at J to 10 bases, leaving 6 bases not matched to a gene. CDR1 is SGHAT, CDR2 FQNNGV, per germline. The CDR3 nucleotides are TGTGCCAGCAGCTTGCGAACAGGGGTCTCACCCCTCCACTTT. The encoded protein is CASSLRTGVSPLHF.

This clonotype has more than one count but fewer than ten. The CDR3 nucleotides read TGTGCCAGCAGCTACAGCTCCCAACTGTACCAAGAGACCCAGTACTTC. It translates to CASSYSSQLYQETQYF. J is TRBJ2-5 and V is TRBV3-1; D uncertain. CDR1 and CDR2 from the germline V gene are LGHDT and YNNKEL (reference sequence). The V and J ends lost 5 bases and 0 bases respectively, with 16 bases between them. The CDR3 spans 16 residues.

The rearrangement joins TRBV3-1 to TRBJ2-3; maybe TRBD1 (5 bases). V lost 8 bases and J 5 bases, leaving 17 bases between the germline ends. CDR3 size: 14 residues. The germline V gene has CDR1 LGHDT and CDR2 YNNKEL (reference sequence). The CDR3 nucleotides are TGTGCCAGCGGAACGATCAGGGTGGGAGATACGCAGTATTTT. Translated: CASGTIRVGDTQYF.

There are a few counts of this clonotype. The CDR3 spells CASSTGTPRGEQYF. CDR3 coding DNA: TGCGCCAGCAGCACCGGGACGCCCCGCGGCGAGCAGTACTTC. The chain has TRBV5-1 and TRBJ2-7; D tentatively reads TRBD1 or TRBD2 (5 bases each). The germline CDR1 and CDR2 sequences are SGHRS and YFSETQ. The germline V and J ends were trimmed by 4 bases and 6 bases, with 17 bases remaining between them. The CDR3 length is 14 residues.

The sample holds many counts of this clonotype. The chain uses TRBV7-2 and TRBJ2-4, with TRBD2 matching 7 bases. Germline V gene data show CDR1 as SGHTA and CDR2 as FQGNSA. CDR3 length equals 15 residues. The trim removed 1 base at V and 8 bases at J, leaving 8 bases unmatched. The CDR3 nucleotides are TGTGCCAGCAGCTTAGGAGGCGCAGGGAGGGACATTCAGTACTTC. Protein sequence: CASSLGGAGRDIQYF.

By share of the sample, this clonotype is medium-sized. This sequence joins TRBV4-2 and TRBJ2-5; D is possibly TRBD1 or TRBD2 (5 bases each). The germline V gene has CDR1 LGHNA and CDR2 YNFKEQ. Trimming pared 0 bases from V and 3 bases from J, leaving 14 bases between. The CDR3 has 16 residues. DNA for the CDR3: TGTGCCAGCAGCCAAGAGGCAGGGTTGGGGGAAGAGACCCAGTACTTC. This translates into CASSQEAGLGEETQYF.

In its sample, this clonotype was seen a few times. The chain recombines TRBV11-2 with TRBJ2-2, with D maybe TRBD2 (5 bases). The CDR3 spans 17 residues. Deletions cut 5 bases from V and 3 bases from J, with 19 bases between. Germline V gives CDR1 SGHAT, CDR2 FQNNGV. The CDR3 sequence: CASSLYPRAADTGELFF. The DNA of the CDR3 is TGTGCCAGCAGCCTTTATCCTAGAGCAGCGGACACCGGGGAGCTGTTTTTT.

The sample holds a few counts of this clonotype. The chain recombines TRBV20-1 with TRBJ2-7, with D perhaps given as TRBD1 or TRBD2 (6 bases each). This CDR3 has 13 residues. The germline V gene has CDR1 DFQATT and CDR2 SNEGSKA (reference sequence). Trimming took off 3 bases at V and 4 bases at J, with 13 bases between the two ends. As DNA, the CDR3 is TGCAGTGCTAGTTCGGGGGCCCCATACGAGCAGTACTTC. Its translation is CSASSGAPYEQYF.

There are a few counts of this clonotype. CDR3 region: CSASSQGPNSYEQYF. The CDR3 DNA is TGCAGTGCTTCCTCCCAGGGGCCCAACTCCTACGAGCAGTACTTC. The rearrangement links TRBV20-1 to TRBJ2-7; weak D call: TRBD1 (6 bases). V lost 5 bases and J lost 0, with 17 bases in between. The length of the CDR3 is 15 residues. Germline CDR1 DFQATT, CDR2 SNEGSKA (reference sequence).

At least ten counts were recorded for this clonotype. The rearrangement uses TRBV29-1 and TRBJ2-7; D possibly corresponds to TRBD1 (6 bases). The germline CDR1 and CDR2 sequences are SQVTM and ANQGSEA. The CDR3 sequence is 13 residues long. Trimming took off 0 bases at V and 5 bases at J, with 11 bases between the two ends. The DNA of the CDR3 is TGCAGCGTTGAAGAGATACCAGGGGACGAGCAGTACTTC. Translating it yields CSVEEIPGDEQYF.

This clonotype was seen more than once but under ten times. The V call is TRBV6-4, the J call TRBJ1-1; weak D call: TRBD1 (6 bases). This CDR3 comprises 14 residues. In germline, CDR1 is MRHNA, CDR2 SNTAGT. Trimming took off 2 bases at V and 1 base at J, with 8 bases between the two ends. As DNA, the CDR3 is TGTGCCAGCAGTGACGGGGGGCGGAACACTGAAGCTTTCTTT. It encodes CASSDGGRNTEAFF.

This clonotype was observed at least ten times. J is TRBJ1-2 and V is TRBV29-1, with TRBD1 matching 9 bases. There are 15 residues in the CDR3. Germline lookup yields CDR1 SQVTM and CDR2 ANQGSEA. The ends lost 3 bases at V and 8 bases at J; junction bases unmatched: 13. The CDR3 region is CSVDPSQGALGGYTF. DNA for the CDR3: TGCAGCGTTGACCCTTCACAGGGGGCCCTTGGCGGCTACACCTTC. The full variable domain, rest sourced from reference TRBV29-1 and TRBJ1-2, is SAVISQKPSRDICQRGTSLTIQCQVDSQVTMMFWYRQQPGQSLTLIATANQGSEATYESGFVIDKFPISRPNLTFSTLTVSNMSPEDSSIYLCSVDPSQGALGGYTFGSGTRLTVV.

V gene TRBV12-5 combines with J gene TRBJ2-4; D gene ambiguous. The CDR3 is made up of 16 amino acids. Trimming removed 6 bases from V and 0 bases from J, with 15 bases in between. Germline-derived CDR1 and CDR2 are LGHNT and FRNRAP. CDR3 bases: TGTGCTAGTGGGTCCGGAGTAACGCTAGCCAAAAACATTCAGTACTTC. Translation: CASGSGVTLAKNIQYF.

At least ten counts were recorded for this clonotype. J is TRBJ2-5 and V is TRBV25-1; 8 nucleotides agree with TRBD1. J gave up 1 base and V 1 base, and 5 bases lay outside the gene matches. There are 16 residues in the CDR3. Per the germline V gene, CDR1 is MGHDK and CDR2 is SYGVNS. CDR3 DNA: TGTGCCAGCAGTGAATGGGGACAGGTCCTCCAAGAGACCCAGTACTTC. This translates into CASSEWGQVLQETQYF. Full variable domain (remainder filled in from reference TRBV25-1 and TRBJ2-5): EADIYQTPRYLVIGTGKKITLECSQTMGHDKMYWYQQDPGMELHLIHYSYGVNSTEKGDLSSESTVSRIRTEHFPLTLESARPSHTSQYLCASSEWGQVLQETQYFGPGTRLLVL.